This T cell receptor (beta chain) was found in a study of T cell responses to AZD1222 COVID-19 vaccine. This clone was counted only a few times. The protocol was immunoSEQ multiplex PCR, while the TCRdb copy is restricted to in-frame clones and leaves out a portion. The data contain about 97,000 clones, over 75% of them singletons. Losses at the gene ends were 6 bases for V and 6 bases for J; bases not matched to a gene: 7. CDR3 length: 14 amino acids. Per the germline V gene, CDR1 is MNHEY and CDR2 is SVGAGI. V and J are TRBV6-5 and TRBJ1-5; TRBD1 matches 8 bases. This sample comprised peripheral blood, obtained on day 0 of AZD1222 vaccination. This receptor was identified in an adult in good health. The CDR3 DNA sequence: TGTGCCAGCAGCCCCGGGACAGGAGTTCAGCCCCAGCATTTT. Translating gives CASSPGTGVQPQHF.